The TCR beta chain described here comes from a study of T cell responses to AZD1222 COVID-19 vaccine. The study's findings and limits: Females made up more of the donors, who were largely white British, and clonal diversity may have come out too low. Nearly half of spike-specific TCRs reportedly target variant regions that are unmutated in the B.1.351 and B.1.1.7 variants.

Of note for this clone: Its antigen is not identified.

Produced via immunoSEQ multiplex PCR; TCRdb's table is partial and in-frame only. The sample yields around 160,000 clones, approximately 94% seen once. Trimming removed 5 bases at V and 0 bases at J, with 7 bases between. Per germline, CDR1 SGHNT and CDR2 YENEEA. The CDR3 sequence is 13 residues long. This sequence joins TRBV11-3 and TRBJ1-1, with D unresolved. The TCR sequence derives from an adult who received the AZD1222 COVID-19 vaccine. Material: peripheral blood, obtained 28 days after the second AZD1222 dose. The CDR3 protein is CASSPNMNTEAFF. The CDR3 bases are TGTGCCAGCAGCCCCAACATGAACACTGAAGCTTTCTTT. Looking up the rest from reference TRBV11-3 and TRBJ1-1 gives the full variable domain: EAGVVQSPRYKIIEKKQPVAFWCNPISGHNTLYWYLQNLGQGPELLIRYENEEAVDDSQLPKDRFSAERLKGVDSTLKIQPAELGDSAVYLCASSPNMNTEAFFGQGTRLTVV.